This T cell receptor (beta chain) appears in the sequencing data of a study of shared clonotypes between healthy human individuals (TCRdb year 2020). The study in broad terms: A few men and a couple of women, aged 18 to 49 years, made up the cohort. For each donor, CD4 naive and CD4 memory were each given three plates, CD8 naive was given two plates, and CD8 memory was given one plate. To estimate repertoire size and how much clonotype sharing occurs between individuals, the study deeply sequenced the blood TCR repertoires of a handful of healthy adults. To increase sequencing depth and limit assay-specific biases, different laboratories used diverse techniques to prepare libraries and sequence TCR repertoires. Per donor, leukapheresis produced somewhere between about 0.94 and 9.5 billion PBMCs.

V is cut by 0 bases and J by 6 bases, and the space between the germline ends is 15 bases. From the cysteine through the phenylalanine, the CDR3 covers 15 amino acids. Only the CDR3 DNA stays, 45 bases, in frame from base 1. Sequences GTSNPN (CDR1) and SVGIG (CDR2) are obtained from the germline V gene (reference sequence). Findings and caveats that apply to the study as a whole: Higher generation probabilities were observed for clonotypes shared by all four sorted-subset donors than for non-shared clonotypes. The genetic and exposure-history diversity represented was limited by the small number of donors. Incomplete sequencing was indicated by rarefaction of sorted-subset datasets, despite the large sequencing depth. Sampling was restricted to blood, and TCR repertoires in tissues likely differ from the TCR repertoires found in blood. Naive subsets generally had larger estimated clonotype richness than memory subsets did. Sharing across several donors was observed for 4.5% to 6.5% of naive CD4, over 3% of naive CD8, 2% to 2.5% of memory CD4, and roughly 0.43% of memory CD8 clonotypes. Pairwise subsampling led to the expectation that sequencing depth would affect the degree of clonotype sharing among donors.

Using the deep immunoSEQ assay, multiplex PCR amplified TCR CDR3 regions from genomic DNA. Extracted genomic DNA from each cell subset was spread evenly across all wells of several immunoSEQ 96-well plates, with each plate serving as a replicate. For sorted subsets, 150 to 250 ng of genomic DNA, equivalent to 30,000 or so T cell genomes, went into each replicate PCR. The purified libraries were quantified using a Qubit 3.0 fluorometer, sized with a Bioanalyzer 2100, and then quantified again using the KAPA Library Quantification kit. Each immunoSEQ 96-well plate was sequenced on its own single-read 150-cycle Illumina NextSeq 550 flow cell. In the source study's methods: Because only junctional sequences without quality scores were contained in the immunoSEQ output, filtering matching that applied to full-length reads could not be performed. Sequences were annotated with PyIR, a Python wrapper for IgBLAST v1.9, and V/J genes and CDR3 were assigned using IMGT germline references. Reads were removed for weak V/J assignments (E-value above 1e-6), missing CDR3, stop codons, out-of-frame junctions, or ambiguous translated residues. V3J clonotypes were defined as sequences sharing an identical inferred V gene, J gene, and CDR3 amino acid sequence. The percentage overlap between two repertoires was calculated by dividing the number of shared unique clonotypes by the size of the smaller repertoire. Richness of each repertoire was evaluated using RTK rarefaction, the Chao1 estimator, and Recon v2.1 estimates of unobserved clonotypes. OLGA was used to compute generation probabilities for all TCRbeta clonotypes that the gDNA method yielded from several donors. Not all clones reach the TCRdb copy of this immuneACCESS table, which keeps in-frame sequences only. Checked studies attribute under half of the gap to unresolved V genes and leave the rest unexplained. The D gene and trimming were derived from the DNA, and the V and J assignments and clone size from that table. The sample contains 800,000 to 1,200,000 clones, around 78% of them found a single time. The top ten constitute 0.4% to 0.55% of the sample.

Notes on this clone: It has no known antigen specificity. No much larger clone exists at a distance of one base, and base qualities are not known.

Healthy HIV-negative adults with no recently reported acute infections or vaccinations were included as donors. Only Caucasian adults living in Nashville, Tennessee, USA were represented among the donors. CD4+ T cells were enriched by magnetic negative selection, after which naive cells were positively selected on CD45RA and the negative fraction was taken as the memory subset. After blood collection by leukapheresis, PBMCs were isolated using Ficoll-Histopaque density gradient centrifugation and then cryopreserved in the vapor phase of liquid nitrogen. Purity and quantity of every magnetically sorted T cell population were checked by analytical flow cytometry. Genomic DNA was isolated from each sorted fraction and quantified by UV absorbance on a Nanodrop 2000c.

The rearrangement joined TRBV30 to TRBJ2-1; a weak D assignment points to TRBD1 (5 bases agree). The source is a man between 18 and 35 years old in good health. Some clones in this sample may be carry-over from other donors' samples. Sequences were obtained from memory CD4+ T cells from PBMCs. What the cell subset or site label conveys for this sample: CD45RA-negative fraction. The sequenced DNA: TGTGCCTGGAGTGTACGGGCGACAGAAAGCAATGAGCAGTTCTTC. This yields the protein CAWSVRATESNEQFF.